The 20 T cell receptor beta chains listed next were all sequenced from one sample in a study of Ad26.COV2.S vaccination and SARS-CoV-2 variants. Profiled with immunoSEQ multiplex PCR; TCRdb holds only in-frame clones, not every one. In the table there are approximately 350,000 clones, around 87% of which are singletons. As for treatment: around 19 received Ad26.COV2.S at low or high dose, single or two shots; roughly five received placebo; per-sample allocation not given. The samples date from day 63 after the first vaccine or placebo injection. Sequencing was performed on peripheral blood, taken in a trial of Ad26.COV2.S vaccine versus placebo. The source is a person between 18 and 59 years old who received the Ad26.COV2.S COVID-19 vaccine or a placebo.

The chain is built from TRBV19 and TRBJ2-6, with D perhaps TRBD2 (6 bases). The CDR3 totals 17 residues. Trimming cost V 0 bases and J 0 bases, with 9 bases left between them. From germline, CDR1 is LNHDA and CDR2 SQIVND (reference sequence). The CDR3 nucleotides read TGTGCCAGTAGTATAGATTCGGGGGACTCTGGGGCCAACGTCCTGACTTTC. It encodes CASSIDSGDSGANVLTF.

The CDR3 DNA reads as TGTGCCAGCAGCTTGGTGGGAGGGAGAGGAGAGACCCAGTACTTC. Residues: CASSLVGGRGETQYF. The chain combines TRBV5-5 with TRBJ2-5, with 7 positions matching TRBD2. V shed 0 bases and J 4 bases; nucleotides not matched to a gene: 6. Germline values: CDR1 SGHKS, CDR2 YYEKEE (reference sequence). There are 15 residues in the CDR3.

CDR3: CAINAGTSGAGSTGELFF. The CDR3 DNA is TGTGCCATCAATGCCGGGACTAGCGGGGCCGGCTCGACCGGGGAGCTGTTTTTT. This chain joins TRBV10-3 and TRBJ2-2; TRBD2 matches 13 bases. V was clipped by 7 bases and J by 5 bases; unmatched bases: 13. The CDR3 extends over 18 amino acids. In germline, CDR1 is ENHRY, CDR2 SYGVKD.

V is TRBV10-3 and J is TRBJ1-2; no clear D gene. Germline CDR1 ENHRY, CDR2 SYGVKD. The CDR3 runs 14 residues. With 0 bases removed from V and 2 bases from J, the gap between germline ends came to 7 bases. The CDR3 sequence is CAISESTVNYGYTF. CDR3 nucleotides: TGTGCCATCAGTGAGTCTACGGTGAACTATGGCTACACCTTC.

This CDR3 reads CASSPEPYSYNSPLHF. The CDR3 nucleotides read TGTGCCAGCTCACCCGAACCATACTCCTATAATTCACCCCTCCACTTT. The chain is built from TRBV18 and TRBJ1-6; no clear D. With 3 bases removed from V and 0 bases from J, the gap between germline ends came to 9 bases. The germline gives CDR1 KGHSH, CDR2 LQKENI. The length of the CDR3 is 16 residues.

V and J are TRBV3-1 (or the pseudogene TRBV3-2) and TRBJ1-4; the D gene is possibly TRBD1 (5 bases). The germline V gene has CDR1 LGHDT and CDR2 YNNKEL (reference sequence). There are 12 residues in the CDR3. The V end was cut by 3 bases, the J end by 6 bases, with 5 bases between. CDR3 bases: TGTGCCAGCAGCCAGGGGGATGAAAAACTGTTTTTT. Its protein product is CASSQGDEKLFF.

V usage is TRBV3-1 (or the pseudogene TRBV3-2) and J usage is TRBJ2-6; D is unresolved. The CDR3 runs 17 residues. The ends were cut back, 1 base at V and 4 bases at J, with 14 bases in the middle. Germline V CDR1 and CDR2: LGHDT, YNNKEL (reference sequence). CDR3 protein: CASSQVQPITGANVLTF. The CDR3 region has the DNA TGTGCCAGCAGCCAAGTTCAGCCCATAACAGGGGCCAACGTCCTGACTTTC.

CDR3 in amino acids: CASRSTSGGTGELFF. DNA of the CDR3: TGTGCCAGCAGGTCGACTAGCGGGGGCACCGGGGAGCTGTTTTTT. The chain recombines TRBV7-3 with TRBJ2-2; 12 bases are a match to TRBD2. Germline CDR1 reads SGHTA; CDR2 reads FQGTGA. The CDR3 covers 15 residues. V lost 6 bases and J lost 4; bases outside the gene matches: 3.

V and J are TRBV30 and TRBJ2-5; D is unresolved. The CDR3 contains 15 residues. V lost 2 bases and J 5 bases, leaving 18 bases between the germline ends. Per germline, CDR1 GTSNPN and CDR2 SVGIG (reference sequence). The CDR3 loop reads CAWSITFGLGETQYF. CDR3 sequence (DNA): TGTGCCTGGAGTATTACTTTCGGGCTGGGGGAGACCCAGTACTTC.

The sample holds one count of this clone. The rearrangement uses TRBV30 and TRBJ2-1; D is unclear. There are 13 residues in the CDR3. Trimming stripped 2 bases from V and 3 bases from J, with 8 bases between. Germline CDR1 reads GTSNPN; CDR2 reads SVGIG (reference sequence). CDR3 protein: CAWSYNLYNEQFF. The CDR3 nucleotides read TGTGCCTGGAGTTACAACCTCTACAATGAGCAGTTCTTC.

The V gene is TRBV7-8, the J gene TRBJ2-1; 13 bases match TRBD2. The CDR3 extends over 17 amino acids. Germline values: CDR1 SGHVS, CDR2 FQNEAQ. The trim removed 5 bases at V and 3 bases at J, leaving 7 bases unmatched. CDR3 amino acids: CASSERLAGGFYNEQFF. The DNA of the CDR3 is TGTGCCAGCAGCGAACGACTAGCGGGGGGATTCTACAATGAGCAGTTCTTC. Full variable domain (rest looked up from reference TRBV7-8 and TRBJ2-1): GAGVSQSPRYKVAKRGQDVALRCDPISGHVSLFWYQQALGQGPEFLTYFQNEAQLDKSGLPSDRFFAERPEGSVSTLKIQRTQQEDSAVYLCASSERLAGGFYNEQFFGPGTRLTVL.

This chain uses TRBV3-1 (or the pseudogene TRBV3-2) with TRBJ2-3; D remains unclear. The germline CDR1 and CDR2 sequences are LGHDT and YNNKEL (reference sequence). V was pared by 7 bases and J by 4 bases, with 12 bases between. This CDR3 spans 13 amino acids. CDR3 sequence (DNA): TGTGCCAGCAAGAAGGGTTTAGCAGATACGCAGTATTTT. Translating gives CASKKGLADTQYF.

V is TRBV5-1 and J is TRBJ2-1; D perhaps matches TRBD1 (5 bases). Trimming shortened V by 0 bases and J by 1 base, and 8 bases separated the two germline ends. CDR1 and CDR2 from the germline V gene are SGHRS and YFSETQ. The CDR3 is 15 residues long. The DNA for the CDR3 is TGCGCCAGCAGCTTGGTTCAGGGTTCCTACAATGAGCAGTTCTTC. Residues: CASSLVQGSYNEQFF.

The chain employs TRBV3-1 (or the pseudogene TRBV3-2) and TRBJ2-2; 7 bases are a match to TRBD1. V dropped 1 base and J dropped 3; count of bases not matched to a gene: 5. Per germline, CDR1 LGHDT and CDR2 YNNKEL (reference sequence). The CDR3 loop spans 16 amino acids. CDR3 sequence reads: CASSQARDSYTGELFF. DNA of the CDR3: TGTGCCAGCAGCCAAGCGAGGGACAGTTACACCGGGGAGCTGTTTTTT.

The rearrangement links TRBV7-2 to TRBJ2-7; D is unresolved. The CDR3 has 12 residues. V lost 3 bases and J lost 2, with 5 bases in between. Germline CDR1 and CDR2: SGHTA and FQGNSA. The DNA of the CDR3 is TGTGCCAGCAGCTTCACGACCTACGAGCAGTACTTC. Translated: CASSFTTYEQYF.

The chain combines TRBV4-2 with TRBJ1-3; no firm D call. This CDR3 is 17 amino acids long. With 0 bases removed from V and 1 base from J, the gap between germline ends came to 13 bases. Germline V gene sequence: CDR1 LGHNA, CDR2 YNFKEQ. The CDR3 DNA sequence: TGTGCCAGCAGCCAAGATTCAGCCGCCCGATCTGGAAACACCATATATTTT. As protein: CASSQDSAARSGNTIYF.

This rearrangement joins TRBV14 to TRBJ1-2; D ambiguous. Germline V gene lookup returns CDR1 SGHDN and CDR2 FVKESK. The V and J ends lost 4 bases and 3 bases respectively, with 12 bases between them. The CDR3 length is 14 residues. CDR3 sequence: CASSRGLFDYGYTF. The CDR3 region has the DNA TGTGCCAGCAGCCGTGGACTGTTTGACTATGGCTACACCTTC.

J is TRBJ1-2 and V is TRBV19, with a weak D call TRBD1 (5 bases). The CDR3 extends over 15 amino acids. Trimming pared 6 bases from V and 4 bases from J, leaving 18 bases between. Germline values: CDR1 LNHDA, CDR2 SQIVND (reference sequence). The CDR3 here is CASSTQGTGGYGYTF. The CDR3 bases are TGTGCCAGTAGCACCCAGGGAACTGGGGGCTATGGCTACACCTTC.

The chain recombines TRBV29-1 with TRBJ2-5; TRBD2 matches 10 bases. This CDR3 region has 14 residues. CDR1 is SQVTM, CDR2 ANQGSEA, per germline. J was trimmed by 5 bases and V by 6 bases; bases with no gene match: 9. CDR3 region: CSVQRGGNGETQYF. Written as DNA, the CDR3 is TGCAGCGTCCAGCGGGGGGGCAATGGGGAGACCCAGTACTTC.

This chain joins TRBV19 and TRBJ1-4, with 7 nucleotides matching TRBD1. Germline values: CDR1 LNHDA, CDR2 SQIVND (reference sequence). V dropped 7 bases and J dropped 8; count of bases not matched to a gene: 4. This CDR3 comprises 12 residues. CDR3 nucleotides: TGTGCCAGTACGAGGGACAGAGAAAAACTGTTTTTT. It translates to CASTRDREKLFF.